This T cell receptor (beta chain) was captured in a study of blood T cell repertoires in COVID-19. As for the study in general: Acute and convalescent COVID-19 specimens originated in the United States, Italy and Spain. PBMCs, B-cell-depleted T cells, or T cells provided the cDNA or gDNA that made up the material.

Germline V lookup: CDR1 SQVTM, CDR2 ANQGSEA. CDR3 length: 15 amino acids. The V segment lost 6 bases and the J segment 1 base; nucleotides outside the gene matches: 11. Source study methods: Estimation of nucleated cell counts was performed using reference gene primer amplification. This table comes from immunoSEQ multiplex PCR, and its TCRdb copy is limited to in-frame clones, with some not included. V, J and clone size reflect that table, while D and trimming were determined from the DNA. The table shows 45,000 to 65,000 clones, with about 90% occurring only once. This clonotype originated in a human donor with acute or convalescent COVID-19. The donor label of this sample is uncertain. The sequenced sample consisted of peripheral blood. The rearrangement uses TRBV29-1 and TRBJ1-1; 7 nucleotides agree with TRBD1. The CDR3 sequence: CSVRNRDRPNTEAFF. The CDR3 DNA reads TGCAGCGTACGAAACCGGGACAGACCGAACACTGAAGCTTTCTTT.